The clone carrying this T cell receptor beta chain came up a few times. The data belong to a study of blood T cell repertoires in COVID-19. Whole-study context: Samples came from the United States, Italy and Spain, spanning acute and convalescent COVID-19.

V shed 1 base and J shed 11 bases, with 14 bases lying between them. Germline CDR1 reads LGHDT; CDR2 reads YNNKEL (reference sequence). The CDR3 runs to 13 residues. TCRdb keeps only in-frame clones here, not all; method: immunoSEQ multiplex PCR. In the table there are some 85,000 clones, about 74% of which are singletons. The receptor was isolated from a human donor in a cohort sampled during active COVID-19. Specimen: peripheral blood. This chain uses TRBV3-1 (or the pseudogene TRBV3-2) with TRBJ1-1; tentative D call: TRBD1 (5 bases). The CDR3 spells CASSQVTDRGAFF. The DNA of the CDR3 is TGTGCCAGCAGCCAAGTAACAGATCGGGGGGCTTTCTTT.